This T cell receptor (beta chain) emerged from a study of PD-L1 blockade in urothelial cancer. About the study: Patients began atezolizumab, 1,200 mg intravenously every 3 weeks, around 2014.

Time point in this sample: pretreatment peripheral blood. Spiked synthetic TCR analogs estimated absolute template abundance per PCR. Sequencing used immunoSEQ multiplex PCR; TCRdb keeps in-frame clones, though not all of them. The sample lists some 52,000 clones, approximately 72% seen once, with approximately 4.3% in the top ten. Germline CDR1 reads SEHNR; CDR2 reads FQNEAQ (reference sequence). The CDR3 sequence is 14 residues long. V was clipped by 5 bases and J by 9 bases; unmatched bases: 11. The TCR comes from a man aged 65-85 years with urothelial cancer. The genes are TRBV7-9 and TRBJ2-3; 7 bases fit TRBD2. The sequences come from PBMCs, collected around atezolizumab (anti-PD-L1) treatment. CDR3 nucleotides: TGTGCCAGCAGCGGAGCGGGACTTTGGGAGACGCAGTATTTT. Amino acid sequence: CASSGAGLWETQYF.